The subject of this entry is one T cell receptor beta chain. These data originate in a study of blood T cell repertoires in COVID-19. Study summary: Sites across the United States, Italy and Spain contributed samples from acute and convalescent COVID-19. In each case, the material was cDNA or gDNA derived from T cells, B-cell-depleted T cells, or PBMCs.

This CDR3 region has 15 residues. The germline V gene encodes CDR1 SEHNR and CDR2 FQNEAQ (reference sequence). Trimming took 1 base from V and 0 from J, leaving 10 bases between them. Per the original methods: Reference gene primer amplification in the assay estimated nucleated cell counts. Measured with immunoSEQ multiplex PCR; TCRdb has only the in-frame clones, and not every one. V, J and clone size derive from that table, while D and trimming were established from the DNA sequence. Among around 280,000 clones listed, about 83% were seen once. Participants spanned ages roughly 18 to 95 years and resided in some 22 US areas.

The sequenced sample was PBMCs or T cells enriched from blood (not recorded which). The clonotype was recovered from a woman in her forties who had recovered from COVID-19. The chain recombines TRBV7-9 with TRBJ2-7; the D gene is possibly TRBD2 (6 bases). The CDR3 region has the DNA TGTGCCAGCAGCTTAGTGGGGGGAGGCTCCTACGAGCAGTACTTC. This sequence encodes CASSLVGGGSYEQYF.